One sample yielded the 20 T cell receptor beta chains listed below, sequenced in a study of blood T cell repertoires in COVID-19. Here immunoSEQ multiplex PCR was the method, and the copy in TCRdb shows in-frame clones only, minus some. This table holds some 130,000 clones, more than 90% found once. The sequenced material came from peripheral blood. These receptors were taken from a man aged 60-69 years with COVID-19, enrolled during active disease.

The rearrangement links TRBV5-1 to TRBJ2-7; D call uncertain. Germline CDR1 and CDR2: SGHRS and YFSETQ. The CDR3 extends over 11 amino acids. Trimming removed 0 bases at V and 6 bases at J, with 4 bases between. In DNA form, the CDR3 reads TGCGCCAGCAGCTTGGAGCGCGAGCAGTACTTC. Translation gives CASSLEREQYF. Full variable domain (outside the CDR3, taken from reference TRBV5-1 and TRBJ2-7): KAGVTQTPRYLIKTRGQQVTLSCSPISGHRSVSWYQQTPGQGLQFLFEYFSETQRNKGNFPGRFSGRQFSNSRSEMNVSTLELGDSALYLCASSLEREQYFGPGTRLTVT.

With regard to this clone: Other DNA variants within this sample encode the same CDR3. The V gene is TRBV5-6, the J gene TRBJ1-2, with TRBD1 matching over 8 bases. CDR3 size: 14 residues. CDR1 and CDR2 from the germline V gene are SGHDT and YYEEEE. Germline trimming cut 6 bases from V and 5 bases from J; bases unmatched to any gene: 9. CDR3 sequence: CASTPGQVYYGYTF. The CDR3 DNA reads TGTGCCAGCACTCCGGGACAGGTTTATTATGGCTACACCTTC. Combining the CDR3 with reference TRBV5-6 and TRBJ1-2 gives the whole variable domain DAGVTQSPTHLIKTRGQQVTLRCSPKSGHDTVSWYQQALGQGPQFIFQYYEEEERQRGNFPDRFSGHQFPNYSSELNVNALLLGDSALYLCASTPGQVYYGYTFGSGTRLTVV.

The rearrangement uses TRBV5-1 and TRBJ2-5; 7 bases align to TRBD1. Trimming cost V 1 base and J 1 base; bases outside gene matches: 7. CDR1 SGHRS and CDR2 YFSETQ come from the germline V gene. The CDR3 is 16 amino acids. For the CDR3, the DNA is TGCGCCAGCAGCTTGTTCAATACAGGGGTCCAAGAGACCCAGTACTTC. This gives the protein CASSLFNTGVQETQYF.

The rearrangement joins TRBV10-3 to TRBJ2-1; maybe TRBD2 (6 bases). The CDR3 has 18 amino acids. V was shortened by 3 bases and J by 0 bases, with 18 bases between the two germline ends. CDR1 ENHRY and CDR2 SYGVKD come from the germline V gene. In DNA form, the CDR3 reads TGTGCCATCAGTGACAGGGTACAGCGGGCCCTCTCCTACAATGAGCAGTTCTTC. Translating it yields CAISDRVQRALSYNEQFF.

The chain links TRBV12-3 or TRBV12-4 to TRBJ2-7, with TRBD2 matching 8 bases. The CDR3 consists of 13 residues. The V and J ends lost 10 bases and 2 bases, in that order; junction bases with no gene match: 7. This chain's CDR3 is CATRRGGAYEQYF. CDR3 bases: TGTGCCACCCGCCGGGGGGGGGCCTACGAGCAGTACTTC.

This clone turned up a few times. The chain uses TRBV5-1 and TRBJ2-7, with 13 bases matching TRBD2. The CDR3 has 17 amino acids. V gave up 5 bases and J gave up 3 bases; unmatched junction bases: 11. Per the germline V gene, CDR1 is SGHRS and CDR2 is YFSETQ. This CDR3 reads CASSNTSGRAIGYEQYF. The CDR3 DNA follows: TGCGCCAGCAGTAACACTAGCGGGAGGGCCATAGGCTACGAGCAGTACTTC. Looking up the rest from reference TRBV5-1 and TRBJ2-7 gives the full variable domain: KAGVTQTPRYLIKTRGQQVTLSCSPISGHRSVSWYQQTPGQGLQFLFEYFSETQRNKGNFPGRFSGRQFSNSRSEMNVSTLELGDSALYLCASSNTSGRAIGYEQYFGPGTRLTVT.

This clone was observed at least ten times. The chain is built from TRBV28 and TRBJ1-3, with D perhaps matching TRBD1 (6 bases). The CDR3 is 14 residues long. Germline V CDR1 and CDR2: MDHEN, SYDVKM. Trimming stripped 7 bases from V and 5 bases from J, with 15 bases between. CDR3 amino acids: CASKAPDSRNTIYF. CDR3 in DNA: TGTGCCAGCAAGGCCCCGGACAGCCGAAACACCATATATTTT.

This clone was seen once. The V and J genes are TRBV9 and TRBJ1-5; perhaps TRBD1 as D (5 bases). This CDR3 contains 14 residues. CDR1 and CDR2 (germline): SGDLS, YYNGEE. The germline V and J ends were trimmed by 0 bases and 5 bases, with 9 bases remaining between them. The CDR3: CASSVGGDHQPQHF. CDR3 DNA sequence: TGTGCCAGCAGCGTAGGCGGGGACCATCAGCCCCAGCATTTT.

The chain uses TRBV7-3 and TRBJ2-1; 10 nucleotides line up with TRBD2. Germline V gene lookup returns CDR1 SGHTA and CDR2 FQGTGA. CDR3 size: 17 residues. The V gene end was trimmed by 4 bases and the J gene end by 5 bases; junction bases not matched to a gene: 11. CDR3 nucleotides: TGTGCCAGCAGCTCGGGGGGCTCTAGCGGGAGCCACAATGAGCAGTTCTTC. Protein product: CASSSGGSSGSHNEQFF. The full variable domain, rest sourced from reference TRBV7-3 and TRBJ2-1, is GAGVSQTPSNKVTEKGKYVELRCDPISGHTALYWYRQSLGQGPEFLIYFQGTGAADDSGLPNDRFFAVRPEGSVSTLKIQRTERGDSAVYLCASSSGGSSGSHNEQFFGPGTRLTVL.

V gene TRBV19 combines with J gene TRBJ1-2; D not certain. This CDR3 is built from 14 residues. V lost 3 bases and J 4 bases, leaving 12 bases between the germline ends. Germline-derived CDR1 and CDR2 are LNHDA and SQIVND (reference sequence). This CDR3 reads CASSMGGSGYGYTF. Here the CDR3 DNA reads TGTGCCAGTAGTATGGGAGGGAGCGGCTATGGCTACACCTTC.

V gene TRBV19 combines with J gene TRBJ2-1, with 7 bases fitting TRBD2. Trimming at V came to 2 bases and at J to 5 bases, leaving 6 bases not matched to a gene. This CDR3 has 15 amino acids. Germline loops: CDR1 LNHDA, CDR2 SQIVND (reference sequence). The CDR3, as DNA: TGTGCCAGTAGTATAAGGGCTAGCGGCGACAATGAGCAGTTCTTC. Translating gives CASSIRASGDNEQFF.

This clone was recorded once. The sample has other DNA sequences that encode this CDR3 too. This sequence joins TRBV30 and TRBJ1-1; D unclear. The germline V and J ends were trimmed by 0 bases and 1 base, with 6 bases remaining between them. Germline V gene data show CDR1 as GTSNPN and CDR2 as SVGIG (reference sequence). The CDR3 has 13 residues. CDR3 DNA: TGTGCCTGGAGTGTGGGAGGGAACACTGAAGCTTTCTTT. This codes for CAWSVGGNTEAFF. The complete variable domain, with remaining parts taken from reference TRBV30 and TRBJ1-1, reads SQTIHQWPATLVQPVGSPLSLECTVEGTSNPNLYWYRQAAGRGLQLLFYSVGIGQISSEVPQNLSASRPQDRQFILSSKKLLLSDSGFYLCAWSVGGNTEAFFGQGTRLTVV.

This chain joins TRBV27 and TRBJ1-3, with TRBD1 matching over 7 bases. The germline V gene encodes CDR1 MNHEY and CDR2 SMNVEV (reference sequence). The CDR3 is 15 amino acids. After removal of 5 bases from V and 4 bases from J, the junction contained 8 bases not matched to a gene. Here the CDR3 reads CASSVQGLEGNTIYF. The CDR3 nucleotides read TGTGCCAGCAGTGTACAGGGGTTGGAGGGAAACACCATATATTTT.

This sequence joins TRBV4-1 and TRBJ2-1; TRBD2 matches at 9 bases. The CDR3 length is 16 residues. Trimming took 1 base from V and 2 from J; bases not matched to a gene: 3. Germline V gene data show CDR1 as MGHRA and CDR2 as YSYEKL. The CDR3 sequence: CASSQGLAATYNEQFF. The CDR3 DNA is TGCGCCAGCAGCCAAGGACTAGCGGCCACCTACAATGAGCAGTTCTTC.

The V gene is TRBV28, the J gene TRBJ1-2; a weak D match, TRBD1 (5 bases). CDR1 is MDHEN and CDR2 is SYDVKM in the germline V gene. Trimming left V 2 bases short and J 7 bases short, with 17 bases between. CDR3 size: 15 residues. The CDR3 sequence is CASSLEGSDKIGYTF. In DNA, the CDR3 is TGTGCCAGCAGTTTAGAAGGGTCGGACAAAATTGGCTACACCTTC.

V usage is TRBV5-4 and J usage is TRBJ2-1; tentatively, D is TRBD2 (6 bases). Germline CDR1 SGHNT, CDR2 YYREEE (reference sequence). CDR3 size: 16 residues. V lost 4 bases, J lost 6 bases, and 20 bases lay in between. CDR3 DNA sequence: TGTGCCAGCAGCCATCAACTGGGACTTGAGCCCAATGAGCAGTTCTTC. Its protein is CASSHQLGLEPNEQFF.

This clone was counted between two and nine times. This rearrangement joins TRBV10-3 to TRBJ2-7; perhaps TRBD1 as D (6 bases). The germline gives CDR1 ENHRY, CDR2 SYGVKD. The CDR3 loop spans 12 amino acids. The germline V and J ends were trimmed by 3 bases and 5 bases, with 8 bases remaining between them. The chain's CDR3 is CAISDRGDEQYF. DNA of the CDR3: TGTGCCATCAGTGACAGGGGAGACGAGCAGTACTTC.

The rearrangement uses TRBV5-1 and TRBJ1-1; D gene ambiguous. Germline lookup yields CDR1 SGHRS and CDR2 YFSETQ. This CDR3 spans 13 amino acids. V lost 4 bases to trimming and J lost 1 base, with 8 bases between them. The CDR3 sequence is CASSGLWNTEAFF. CDR3 nucleotides: TGCGCCAGCAGCGGGCTGTGGAACACTGAAGCTTTCTTT.

This chain connects TRBV6-5 to TRBJ1-1; TRBD1 might be the D (6 bases). The CDR3 consists of 15 residues. The V gene lost 0 bases and the J gene lost 3 bases, with 11 bases spanning the gap. Germline values: CDR1 MNHEY, CDR2 SVGAGI. CDR3 in DNA: TGTGCCAGCAGTTACTCGACAGGAGTGTACACTGAAGCTTTCTTT. The encoded protein is CASSYSTGVYTEAFF.

The chain recombines TRBV20-1 with TRBJ2-1; tentatively, D is TRBD2 (5 bases). The germline gives CDR1 DFQATT, CDR2 SNEGSKA (reference sequence). The V and J ends lost 3 bases and 5 bases respectively, with 8 bases between them. The CDR3 has 12 residues. The CDR3 region has the DNA TGCAGTGCTAGTATCGGGGACAATGAGCAGTTCTTC. Translation: CSASIGDNEQFF.